A selection of T cell receptor beta chains follows, all from one sample in a study of ipilimumab plus nivolumab after autologous stem cell transplantation. Repertoires were generated with immunoSEQ multiplex PCR, while TCRdb's copy carries only in-frame clones and drops some. The sample comprises 15,000 to 20,000 clones, 80% to 85% of which are singletons, and 20% to 25% rests with the top ten. Sequenced here: PBMCs, sampled in a trial of ipilimumab plus nivolumab as post-transplant consolidation. These receptors came from a male donor with diffuse large B-cell lymphoma. Each CDR3 is given with its conserved first and last residue. The D gene is left open where the match is weak. Clone size is not always given. Where it is, it says once, few, many or a class for expanded clones.

>NA|once|TRBV5-4|TRBJ1-4|13
CASSLFSEEKLFF
TGTGCCAGCAGCTTGTTTTCGGAAGAAAAACTGTTTTTT
>NA|NA|TRBV5-1|TRBJ2-7|13
CASSLPVKDEQYF
TGCGCCAGCAGCTTGCCGGTGAAGGACGAGCAGTACTTC
>NA|few|TRBV4-3|TRBJ2-1|13
CASNNQGANEQFF
TGCGCCAGCAACAACCAGGGAGCGAATGAGCAGTTCTTC
>NA|NA|TRBV7-8|TRBJ1-4|15
CASSSQQVPNEKLFF
TGTGCCAGCAGCTCCCAACAGGTGCCTAATGAAAAACTGTTTTTT
>NA|NA|TRBV7-3|TRBJ1-1|15
CASSSAPGMNTEAFF
TGTGCCAGCAGCTCCGCCCCCGGGATGAACACTGAAGCTTTCTTT
>NA|NA|TRBV18|TRBJ1-2|15
CASSPPSTANYGYTF
TGTGCCAGCTCACCACCGTCGACAGCCAACTATGGCTACACCTTC
>NA|NA|TRBV4-1|TRBJ1-2|15
CASSQWTDRGFGYTF
TGCGCCAGCAGCCAATGGACGGATCGGGGATTCGGCTACACCTTC
>NA|few|TRBV7-6|TRBJ1-1|13
CASSPLEGPEAFF
TGTGCCAGCAGCCCGCTAGAGGGTCCTGAAGCTTTCTTT
>TRBD1|NA|TRBV28|TRBJ1-2|16
CASSPGRQGSRYGYTF
TGTGCCAGCAGCCCAGGGCGACAGGGGAGTCGCTATGGCTACACCTTC
>TRBD2|NA|TRBV9|TRBJ2-2|16
CASSVGTSGGAGELFF
TGTGCCAGCAGCGTAGGGACTAGCGGGGGAGCCGGGGAGCTGTTTTTT
>NA|NA|TRBV7-2|TRBJ2-1|15
CASSPGGVGAFEQFF
TGTGCCAGCAGCCCCGGGGGAGTCGGGGCGTTTGAGCAGTTCTTC
>TRBD1|once|TRBV13|TRBJ2-5|16
CASSPRGQGGLETQYF
TGTGCCAGCAGTCCCAGGGGACAGGGAGGTCTAGAGACCCAGTACTTC
>TRBD2|NA|TRBV4-3|TRBJ2-1|15
CASSQSSGGTNEQFF
TGCGCCAGCAGCCAATCTAGCGGGGGGACCAATGAGCAGTTCTTC
>NA|few|TRBV5-6|TRBJ1-2|13
CASSLGENYGYTF
TGTGCCAGCAGCTTAGGGGAAAACTATGGCTACACCTTC
>TRBD1|NA|TRBV7-9|TRBJ1-1|13
CASTLQGATEAFF
TGTGCCAGCACCCTACAGGGGGCCACTGAAGCTTTCTTT
>TRBD2|NA|TRBV19|TRBJ2-1|16
CASSTLASGDPNEQFF
TGTGCCAGTAGTACCCTAGCTAGCGGCGATCCCAATGAGCAGTTCTTC
>NA|NA|TRBV7-9|TRBJ2-3|14
CASSFSGNTDTQYF
TGTGCCAGCAGCTTTAGCGGAAACACAGATACGCAGTATTTT
>NA|few|TRBV14|TRBJ2-7|15
CASSPTLRQGGEQYF
TGTGCCAGCAGCCCAACCCTGAGGCAGGGTGGCGAGCAGTACTTC
>TRBD1|NA|TRBV6-4|TRBJ1-2|13
CASSAGQNYGYTF
TGTGCCAGCAGCGCGGGACAGAACTATGGCTACACCTTC
>NA|NA|TRBV10-3|TRBJ2-2|16
CAISESMTVNTGELFF
TGTGCCATCAGTGAGTCCATGACAGTGAACACCGGGGAGCTGTTTTTT